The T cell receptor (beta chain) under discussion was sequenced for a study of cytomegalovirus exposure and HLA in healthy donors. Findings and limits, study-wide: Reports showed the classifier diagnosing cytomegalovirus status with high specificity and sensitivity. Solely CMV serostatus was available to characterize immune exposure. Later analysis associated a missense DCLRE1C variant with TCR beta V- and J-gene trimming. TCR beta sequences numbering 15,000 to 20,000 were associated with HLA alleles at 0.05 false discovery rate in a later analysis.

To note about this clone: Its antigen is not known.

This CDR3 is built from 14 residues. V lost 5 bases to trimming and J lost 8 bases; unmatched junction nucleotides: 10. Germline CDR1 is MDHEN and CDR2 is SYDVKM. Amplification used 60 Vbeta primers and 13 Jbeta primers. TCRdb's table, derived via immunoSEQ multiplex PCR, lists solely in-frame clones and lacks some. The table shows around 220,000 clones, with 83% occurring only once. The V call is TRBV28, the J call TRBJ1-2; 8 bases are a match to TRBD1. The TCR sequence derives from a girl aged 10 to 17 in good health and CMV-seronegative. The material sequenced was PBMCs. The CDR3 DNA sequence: TGTGCCAGCAGTGAACAGGGGGGGTTTTACGGCTACACCTTC. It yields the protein CASSEQGGFYGYTF.